This T cell receptor (beta chain) was found in a study of Ad26.COV2.S vaccination and SARS-CoV-2 variants. On the study more broadly: By the intramuscular route, Ad26.COV2.S was given once, or twice 56 days apart. Study findings and constraints: Total responses of T cells may have been underestimated by the analyses of TCR breadth and depth. Compared with placebo recipients, vaccine recipients had higher spike-specific TCR breadth.

Treatment: roughly 19 received Ad26.COV2.S at low or high dose, single or two shots; roughly five received placebo; per-sample allocation not given. Specimens were obtained on day 63 following the first vaccine or placebo injection. V lost 6 bases and J lost 0; bases outside the gene matches: 3. The CDR3 is 15 amino acids. Germline CDR1 and CDR2: SEHNR and FQNEAQ (reference sequence). With respect to this clone: Its antigen is as yet unknown.

TCRdb keeps only in-frame clones here, not all; method: immunoSEQ multiplex PCR. Of around 300,000 clones listed, around 90% are singletons. The material sequenced was peripheral blood, taken in a trial of Ad26.COV2.S vaccine versus placebo. This clonotype was obtained from a person aged 18 to 65 who received the Ad26.COV2.S COVID-19 vaccine or a placebo. The chain is built from TRBV7-9 and TRBJ2-4; 9 positions match TRBD1. In DNA, the CDR3 is TGTGCCAGCAGTCTACAGGGGGCAGCCAAAAACATTCAGTACTTC. This codes for CASSLQGAAKNIQYF.